This T cell receptor (beta chain) was sequenced during a study of blood T cell repertoires in COVID-19. Study at large: There were acute and convalescent COVID-19 samples, and they came from the United States, Italy and Spain. The cDNA or gDNA used as material had been derived from T cells, B-cell-depleted T cells, or PBMCs.

This clone was seen many times. Everyone who took part was roughly 18 to 90 years old, and they came from 20 to 25 US areas. J was trimmed by 5 bases and V by 3 bases; bases with no gene match: 3. The CDR3 is 15 amino acids. CDR1 and CDR2 from the germline V gene are LGHNA and YSLEER. Some clones are missing from TCRdb's copy, which holds only in-frame ones; the method was immunoSEQ multiplex PCR. The table shows more than 250,000 clones, with 86% occurring only once. The TCR was taken from a woman in her late teens or twenties who had recovered from COVID-19. The sequencing sample was made of PBMCs or T cells enriched from blood (not recorded which). This rearrangement joins TRBV4-3 to TRBJ1-4; 10 bases map to TRBD1. The CDR3 loop reads CASSHRTGGNEKLFF. DNA of the CDR3: TGCGCCAGCAGCCACAGGACAGGGGGGAATGAAAAACTGTTTTTT.